This entry describes one T cell receptor (beta chain). This sample was taken from a study of a mutant IDH1 vaccine in newly diagnosed glioma. Whole-study context: Those enrolled had earlier been treated with radiotherapy, temozolomide, or both, mostly both.

V was clipped by 0 bases and J by 3 bases, with 12 bases between them. Germline assignment: CDR1 MNHEY and CDR2 SVGAGI. This CDR3 region has 16 residues. Measured with immunoSEQ multiplex PCR; TCRdb has only the in-frame clones, and not every one. The sample has roughly 38,000 clones; around nine tenths are singletons. Regarding time point: baseline, week 1 (first vaccination visit). Treatment reported: pre-vaccination baseline after standard-of-care therapy. The rearrangement links TRBV6-5 to TRBJ2-1; D possibly corresponds to TRBD1 (5 bases). This clonotype was sampled from a man younger than 35 with glioma. The sample in question was PBMCs, obtained from a glioma patient treated with radiotherapy, temozolomide or both. CDR3 loop: CASSYSRGAGYNEQFF. DNA of the CDR3: TGTGCCAGCAGTTACTCAAGGGGTGCAGGCTACAATGAGCAGTTCTTC.